This entry features one T cell receptor (beta chain) sequence. Its antigen is unknown. This sample was included in a study of shared clonotypes between healthy human individuals. Study-wide context: Per donor, CD8 memory used one plate, CD8 naive used two, CD4 memory used three and CD4 naive used three.

The V segment lost 5 bases and the J segment 4 bases; nucleotides outside the gene matches: 8. Germline CDR1 reads MDHEN; CDR2 reads SYDVKM. The CDR3 runs 14 residues. The naive CD8 subset, CD45RO-negative cells positively selected for CCR7, excluded terminally differentiated effector memory CD45RA+ cells. The study's findings and limits: Generation probabilities of non-shared clonotypes were lower (relative to those shared by all four donors).

Replicate sorted-subset PCRs were loaded with 150 to 250 ng DNA, 30,000 to 35,000 T cell genomes. The data were produced by immunoSEQ multiplex PCR, yet TCRdb's version contains in-frame clones alone and is incomplete. The sample has around 1,900,000 clones, just under 95% seen once; the top ten hold 1.5% to 2%. This clonotype was obtained from a man between 18 and 35 years old in good health. Some clones in this sample may be carry-over from other donors' samples. The sequencing sample was made of naive CD8+ T cells from PBMCs. The gene calls are TRBV28 and TRBJ2-7, with 7 bases aligning to TRBD1. CDR3 sequence: CASSMSGTEYEQYF. Written as DNA, the CDR3 is TGTGCCAGCAGTATGTCCGGGACAGAGTACGAGCAGTACTTC. The full variable domain, completed using reference TRBV28 and TRBJ2-7, is DVKVTQSSRYLVKRTGEKVFLECVQDMDHENMFWYRQDPGLGLRLIYFSYDVKMKEKGDIPEGYSVSREKKERFSLILESASTNQTSMYLCASSMSGTEYEQYFGPGTRLTVT.